This T cell receptor beta chain was identified in a study of human T cells and chemical hapten exposure. The V gene lost 3 bases and the J gene lost 3 bases, with 15 bases spanning the gap. The CDR3 is 14 residues long. CDR1 DFQATT and CDR2 SNEGSKA come from the germline V gene (reference sequence). TCRdb re-called the RACE reads with MiXCR, one entry per CDR3 protein. The sample lists under 50,000 distinct CDR3 sequences, about 3.7% occurring once. Documented time point: healthy volunteer bleed at 6 weeks. The authors extracted total RNA from unfractionated whole blood. This clonotype originated in a human donor in good health. Some clones in this sample may be carry-over from other donors' samples. This chain uses TRBV20-1 with TRBJ2-7; D may correspond to TRBD1 or TRBD2 (6 bases each). Sequenced input: whole blood. Here the CDR3 DNA reads TGCAGTGCTAGTCCCGAGAAGGGGGGCTACGAGCAGTACTTC. Translation: CSASPEKGGYEQYF.